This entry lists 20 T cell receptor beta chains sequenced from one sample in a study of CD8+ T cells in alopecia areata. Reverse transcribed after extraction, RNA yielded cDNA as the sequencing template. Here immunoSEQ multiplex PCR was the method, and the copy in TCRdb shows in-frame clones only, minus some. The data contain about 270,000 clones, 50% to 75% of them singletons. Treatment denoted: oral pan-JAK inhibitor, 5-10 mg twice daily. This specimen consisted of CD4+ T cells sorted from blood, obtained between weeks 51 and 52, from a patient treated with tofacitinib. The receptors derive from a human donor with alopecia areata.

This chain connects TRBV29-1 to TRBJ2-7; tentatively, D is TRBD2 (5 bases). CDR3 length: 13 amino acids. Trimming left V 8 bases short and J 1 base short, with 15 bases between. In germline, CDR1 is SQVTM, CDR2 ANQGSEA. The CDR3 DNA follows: TGCAGCACCCTCGCCGGCGGGTCCTACGAGCAGTACTTC. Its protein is CSTLAGGSYEQYF.

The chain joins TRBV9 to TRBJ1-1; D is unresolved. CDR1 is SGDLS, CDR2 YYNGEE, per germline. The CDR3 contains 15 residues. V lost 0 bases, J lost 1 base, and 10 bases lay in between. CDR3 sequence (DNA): TGTGCCAGCAGCGTAGGGGTGGCGGAGAACACTGAAGCTTTCTTT. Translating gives CASSVGVAENTEAFF.

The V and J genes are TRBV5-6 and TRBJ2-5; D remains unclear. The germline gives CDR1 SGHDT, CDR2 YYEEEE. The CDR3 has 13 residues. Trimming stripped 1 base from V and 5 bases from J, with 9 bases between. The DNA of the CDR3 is TGTGCCAGCAGCTTGCCAGGCCAGGAGACCCAGTACTTC. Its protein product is CASSLPGQETQYF.

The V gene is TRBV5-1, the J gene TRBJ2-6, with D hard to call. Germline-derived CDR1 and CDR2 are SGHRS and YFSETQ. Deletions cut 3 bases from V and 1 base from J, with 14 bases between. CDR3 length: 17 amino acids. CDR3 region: CASSYSNLGSGANVLTF. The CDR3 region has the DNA TGCGCCAGCAGCTACTCGAATTTGGGGTCTGGGGCCAACGTCCTGACTTTC. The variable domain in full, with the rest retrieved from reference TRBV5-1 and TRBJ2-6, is KAGVTQTPRYLIKTRGQQVTLSCSPISGHRSVSWYQQTPGQGLQFLFEYFSETQRNKGNFPGRFSGRQFSNSRSEMNVSTLELGDSALYLCASSYSNLGSGANVLTFGAGSRLTVL.

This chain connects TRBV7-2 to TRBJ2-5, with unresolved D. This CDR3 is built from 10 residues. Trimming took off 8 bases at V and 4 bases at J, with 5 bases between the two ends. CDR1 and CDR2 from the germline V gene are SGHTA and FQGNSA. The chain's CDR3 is CASGTETQYF. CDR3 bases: TGTGCCAGCGGCACAGAGACCCAGTACTTC. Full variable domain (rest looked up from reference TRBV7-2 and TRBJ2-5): GAGVSQSPSNKVTEKGKDVELRCDPISGHTALYWYRQSLGQGLEFLIYFQGNSAPDKSGLPSDRFSAERTGGSVSTLTIQRTQQEDSAVYLCASGTETQYFGPGTRLLVL.

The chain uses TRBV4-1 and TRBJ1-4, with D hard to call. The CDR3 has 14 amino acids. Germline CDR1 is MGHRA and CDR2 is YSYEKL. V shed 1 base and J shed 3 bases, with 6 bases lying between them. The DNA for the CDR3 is TGCGCCAGCAGCCAAGTGGGTGCTAATGAAAAACTGTTTTTT. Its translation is CASSQVGANEKLFF.

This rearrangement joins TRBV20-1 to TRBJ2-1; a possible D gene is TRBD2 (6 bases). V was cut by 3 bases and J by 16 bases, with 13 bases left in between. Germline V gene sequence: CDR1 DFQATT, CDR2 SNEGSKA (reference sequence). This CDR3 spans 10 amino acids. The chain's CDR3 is CSARRDQEFF. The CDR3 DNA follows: TGCAGTGCTAGGCGGGACCAGGAATTCTTC.

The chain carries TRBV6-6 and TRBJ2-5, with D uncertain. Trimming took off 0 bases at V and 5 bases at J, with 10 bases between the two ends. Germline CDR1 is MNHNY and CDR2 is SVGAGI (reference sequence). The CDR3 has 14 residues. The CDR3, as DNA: TGTGCCAGCAGTTACTCTGGCATGGGGGAGACCCAGTACTTC. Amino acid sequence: CASSYSGMGETQYF.

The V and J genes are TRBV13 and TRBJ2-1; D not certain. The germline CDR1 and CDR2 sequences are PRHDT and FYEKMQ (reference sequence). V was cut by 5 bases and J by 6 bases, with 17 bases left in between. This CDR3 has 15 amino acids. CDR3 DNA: TGTGCCAGCAGCACCCGACGTGCCCCGTTCAATGAGCAGTTCTTC. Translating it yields CASSTRRAPFNEQFF.

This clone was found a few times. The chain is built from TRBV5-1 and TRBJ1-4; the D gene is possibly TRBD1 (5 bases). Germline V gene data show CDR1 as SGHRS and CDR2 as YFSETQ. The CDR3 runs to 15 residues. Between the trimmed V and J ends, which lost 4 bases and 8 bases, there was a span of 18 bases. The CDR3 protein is CASSLGTGIREKLFF. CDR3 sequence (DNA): TGCGCCAGCAGCCTGGGGACTGGGATCCGAGAAAAACTGTTTTTT.

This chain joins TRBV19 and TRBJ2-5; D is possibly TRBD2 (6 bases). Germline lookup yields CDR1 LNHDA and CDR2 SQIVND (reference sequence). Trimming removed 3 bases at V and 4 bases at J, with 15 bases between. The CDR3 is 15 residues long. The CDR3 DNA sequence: TGTGCCAGTAGTATGAGAAGGGGAGGAGTAGAGACCCAGTACTTC. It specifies CASSMRRGGVETQYF.

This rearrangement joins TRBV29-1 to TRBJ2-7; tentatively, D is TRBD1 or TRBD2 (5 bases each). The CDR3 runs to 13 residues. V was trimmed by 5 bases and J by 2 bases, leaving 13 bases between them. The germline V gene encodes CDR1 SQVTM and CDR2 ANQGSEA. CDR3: CSVTGTPAYEQYF. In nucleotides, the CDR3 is TGCAGCGTTACCGGGACGCCTGCCTACGAGCAGTACTTC.

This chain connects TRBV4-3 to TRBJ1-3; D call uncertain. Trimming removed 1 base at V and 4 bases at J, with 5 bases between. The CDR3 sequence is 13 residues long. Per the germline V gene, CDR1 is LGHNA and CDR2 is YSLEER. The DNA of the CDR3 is TGCGCCAGCAGCCAAGTGGTAGGAAACACCATATATTTT. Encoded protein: CASSQVVGNTIYF.

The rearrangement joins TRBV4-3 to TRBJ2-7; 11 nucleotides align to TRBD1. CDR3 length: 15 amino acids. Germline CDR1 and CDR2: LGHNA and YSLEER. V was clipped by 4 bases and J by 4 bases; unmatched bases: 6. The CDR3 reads CASSRGTGGGYEQYF. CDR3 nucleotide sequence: TGCGCCAGCAGCCGGGGGACAGGGGGAGGGTACGAGCAGTACTTC.

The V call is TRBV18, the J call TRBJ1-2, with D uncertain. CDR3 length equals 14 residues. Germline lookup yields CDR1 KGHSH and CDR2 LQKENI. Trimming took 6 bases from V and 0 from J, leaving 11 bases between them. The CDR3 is CASSAARTNYGYTF. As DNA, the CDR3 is TGTGCCAGCTCCGCCGCACGCACTAACTATGGCTACACCTTC.

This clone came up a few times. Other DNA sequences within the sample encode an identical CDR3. The CDR3 DNA reads as TGCAGCGGCAGGAACACCGGGGAGCTGTTTTTT. Its translation is CSGRNTGELFF. The rearrangement links TRBV29-1 to TRBJ2-2; the D is unclear. The CDR3 length is 11 residues. V lost 7 bases, J lost 1 base, and 4 bases lay in between. Germline V lookup: CDR1 SQVTM, CDR2 ANQGSEA.

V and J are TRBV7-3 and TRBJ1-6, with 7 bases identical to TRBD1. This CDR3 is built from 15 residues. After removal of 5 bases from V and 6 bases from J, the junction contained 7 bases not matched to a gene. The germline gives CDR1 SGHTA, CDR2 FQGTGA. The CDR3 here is CASSLRGNGNSPLHF. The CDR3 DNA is TGTGCCAGCAGCCTCAGGGGGAACGGTAATTCACCCCTCCACTTT.

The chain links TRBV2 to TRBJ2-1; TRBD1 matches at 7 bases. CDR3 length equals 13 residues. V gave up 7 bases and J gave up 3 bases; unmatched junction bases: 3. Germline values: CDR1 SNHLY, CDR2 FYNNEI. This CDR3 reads CASTGTVYNEQFF. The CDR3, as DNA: TGTGCCAGCACAGGGACAGTCTACAATGAGCAGTTCTTC.

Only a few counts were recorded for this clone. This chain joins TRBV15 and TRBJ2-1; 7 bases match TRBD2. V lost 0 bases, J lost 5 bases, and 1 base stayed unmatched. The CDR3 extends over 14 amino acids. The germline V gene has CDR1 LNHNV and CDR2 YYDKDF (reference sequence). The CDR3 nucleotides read TGTGCCACCAGCAGAGACGGGGGGAACAATGAGCAGTTCTTC. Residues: CATSRDGGNNEQFF. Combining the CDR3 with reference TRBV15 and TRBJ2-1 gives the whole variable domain DAMVIQNPRYQVTQFGKPVTLSCSQTLNHNVMYWYQQKSSQAPKLLFHYYDKDFNNEADTPDNFQSRRPNTSFCFLDIRSPGLGDTAMYLCATSRDGGNNEQFFGPGTRLTVL.

The CDR3 sequence: CSALAGGFQETQYF. The CDR3 region has the DNA TGCAGCGCCCTAGCGGGGGGCTTCCAAGAGACCCAGTACTTC. V and J are TRBV29-1 and TRBJ2-5, with TRBD2 identical over 11 bases. CDR1 and CDR2 (germline): SQVTM, ANQGSEA. Trimming at V came to 7 bases and at J to 1 base, leaving 5 bases not matched to a gene. CDR3 length equals 14 residues. Full variable domain (outside the CDR3, taken from reference TRBV29-1 and TRBJ2-5): SAVISQKPSRDICQRGTSLTIQCQVDSQVTMMFWYRQQPGQSLTLIATANQGSEATYESGFVIDKFPISRPNLTFSTLTVSNMSPEDSSIYLCSALAGGFQETQYFGPGTRLLVL.